Below, one TCR beta chain is given with its context. The ends lost 2 bases at V and 5 bases at J; junction bases unmatched: 3. The CDR3 sequence is 13 residues long. The V gene's germline CDR1 is SGHRS and CDR2 YFSETQ. This sample was taken from a study of blood T cell repertoires in COVID-19. Whole-study context: COVID-19 samples collected from the United States, Italy and Spain covered acute and convalescent phases. PBMCs, B-cell-depleted T cells, or T cells provided the cDNA or gDNA that made up the material.

Per the original methods: Estimated nucleated cell counts came from reference gene primer amplification. This table comes from immunoSEQ multiplex PCR, and its TCRdb copy is limited to in-frame clones, with some not included. V, J and clone size are taken as reported in that table, and D and trimming were inferred from the DNA itself. The table has 150,000 to 200,000 clones, 87% seen once; the top ten hold 20% to 25%. Sequencing used peripheral blood. The receptor comes from a man aged 55 to 70 with active or convalescent COVID-19. The chain uses TRBV5-1 and TRBJ1-1, with 7 nucleotides matching TRBD1. CDR3 protein: CASSFTGETEAFF. Here the CDR3 DNA reads TGCGCCAGCAGCTTCACAGGGGAAACTGAAGCTTTCTTT.